The clone carrying this T cell receptor beta chain appeared a single time. This record comes from a study of cytotoxic CD8 clonotypes in ibrutinib-treated CLL. Study summary: Among patients, around 25 responded partially and 2 completely; about 14 then stayed remitted and some twelve progressed after median around 70 months.

Here immunoSEQ multiplex PCR was the method, and the copy in TCRdb shows in-frame clones only, minus some. The repertoire includes 150,000 to 200,000 clones, roughly 88% of them detected once, and roughly 3% sits in the top ten. V dropped 4 bases and J dropped 1; count of bases not matched to a gene: 5. The CDR3 runs 16 residues. Germline CDR1 reads SGHTA; CDR2 reads FQGTGA. This TCR was recovered from a human donor with chronic lymphocytic leukemia. Sequences were derived from PBMCs, sampled at disease progression, from a patient treated with ibrutinib. The chain couples TRBV7-3 to TRBJ2-1, with 9 bases lining up with TRBD2. CDR3 residues: CASSWHSGSSYNEQFF. The CDR3 DNA follows: TGTGCCAGCAGCTGGCATAGCGGGAGTTCCTACAATGAGCAGTTCTTC.